This is a list of T cell receptor beta chains from one sample in a study of T-cell reconstitution after alpha-beta-depleted transplantation in children. TCRdb reprocessed the PCR reads with MiXCR, giving one entry per CDR3 protein. The sample has roughly 240,000 distinct CDR3 sequences; roughly 8.2% are singletons. Sequencing was performed on PBMCs, mostly from graft donor cells, taken 180 days after TCRalphabeta/CD19-depleted stem cell transplant. These TCRs come from a male patient younger than 18 who had a stem cell transplant for acute lymphoblastic leukemia, so the T cells may come from the graft donor. Each CDR3 is given with its conserved first and last residue. Fields, in order: D gene, clone size, V gene, J gene, CDR3 protein, CDR3 DNA. D genes are given only for firm matches. Clone sizes are given selectively: once, few, many, or a class where the clone is expanded.

D: TRBD2
size: many
V: TRBV6-5
J: TRBJ2-5
CDR3: CASSPTSGGGETQYF
DNA: TGTGCCAGCAGCCCAACTAGCGGGGGTGGTGAGACCCAGTACTTC

D: TRBD2
size: many
V: TRBV25-1
J: TRBJ2-5
CDR3: CASSAPGLVGETQYF
DNA: TGTGCCAGCAGTGCACCGGGACTAGTGGGAGAGACCCAGTACTTC

D: -
size: many
V: TRBV7-6
J: TRBJ2-5
CDR3: CASSRTDGSRETQYF
DNA: TGTGCCAGCAGCCGCACCGACGGGAGCCGGGAGACCCAGTACTTC

D: -
size: many
V: TRBV7-6
J: TRBJ2-5
CDR3: CASSPRLTRQETQYF
DNA: TGTGCCAGCAGCCCACGACTGACTAGACAAGAGACCCAGTACTTC

D: -
size: many
V: TRBV5-1
J: TRBJ2-5
CDR3: CASRPAGADGTQYF
DNA: TGCGCCAGCAGACCTGCGGGGGCCGACGGGACCCAGTACTTC

D: TRBD1
size: many
V: TRBV12-3/TRBV12-4
J: TRBJ1-1
CDR3: CASSSPSGTGHTEAFF
DNA: TGTGCCAGCAGTTCCCCATCCGGGACAGGGCACACTGAAGCTTTCTTT

D: -
size: many
V: TRBV11-2
J: TRBJ2-6
CDR3: CASSPRQIPSGANVLTF
DNA: TGTGCCAGCAGCCCTAGACAGATCCCGTCTGGGGCCAACGTCCTGACTTTC

D: -
size: many
V: TRBV20-1
J: TRBJ1-6
CDR3: CSAPSLTSFTFSPLHF
DNA: TGCAGTGCTCCGTCCCTAACCTCCTTCACTTTTTCACCCCTCCACTTT

D: TRBD1
size: many
V: TRBV12-3/TRBV12-4
J: TRBJ2-7
CDR3: CASSPQGSYEQYF
DNA: TGTGCCAGCAGCCCACAGGGGTCCTACGAGCAGTACTTC

D: TRBD1
size: many
V: TRBV12-3/TRBV12-4
J: TRBJ1-2
CDR3: CASRRQGATNYGYTF
DNA: TGTGCCAGCAGGAGACAGGGGGCTACTAACTATGGCTACACCTTC

D: TRBD1
size: many
V: TRBV28
J: TRBJ2-3
CDR3: CASSRTGAPDTQYF
DNA: TGTGCCAGCAGTCGGACAGGGGCCCCAGATACGCAGTATTTT

D: TRBD2
size: many
V: TRBV5-1
J: TRBJ2-3
CDR3: CASSTSGRASTDTQYF
DNA: TGCGCCAGCAGCACGAGCGGGAGAGCTAGCACAGATACGCAGTATTTT

D: -
size: many
V: TRBV29-1
J: TRBJ2-7
CDR3: CSVILVGEQYF
DNA: TGCAGCGTAATTTTGGTCGGGGAGCAGTACTTC

D: -
size: many
V: TRBV6-5
J: TRBJ2-3
CDR3: CASSYARISTDTQYF
DNA: TGTGCCAGCAGTTACGCCCGTATTAGCACAGATACGCAGTATTTT

D: -
size: many
V: TRBV9
J: TRBJ1-2
CDR3: CASSVQDSRYGYTF
DNA: TGTGCCAGCAGCGTTCAGGACAGCCGCTATGGCTACACCTTC

D: -
size: few
V: TRBV12-3/TRBV12-4
J: TRBJ2-3
CDR3: CASTPTGTDTQYF
DNA: TGTGCCAGCACTCCGACAGGCACAGATACGCAGTATTTT

D: -
size: many
V: TRBV20-1
J: TRBJ1-1
CDR3: CSGEGIWDTEAFF
DNA: TGCAGTGGAGAGGGGATTTGGGACACTGAAGCTTTCTTT

D: -
size: many
V: TRBV6-2/TRBV6-3
J: TRBJ2-5
CDR3: CASSLAGWPETQYF
DNA: TGTGCCAGCAGTTTGGCCGGGTGGCCAGAGACCCAGTACTTC

D: -
size: many
V: TRBV6-1
J: TRBJ2-4
CDR3: CASSEARGRAKNIQYF
DNA: TGTGCCAGCAGTGAAGCGAGAGGTAGAGCCAAAAACATTCAGTACTTC

D: -
size: few
V: TRBV4-1
J: TRBJ2-5
CDR3: CASSQERGGKTQYF
DNA: TGCGCCAGCAGCCAAGAGAGGGGTGGAAAGACCCAGTACTTC

D: -
size: many
V: TRBV20-1
J: TRBJ1-5
CDR3: CSARVNPYWPSNQPQHF
DNA: TGCAGTGCTAGAGTCAACCCCTACTGGCCAAGCAATCAGCCCCAGCATTTT

D: -
size: many
V: TRBV11-2
J: TRBJ2-1
CDR3: CASSLTGGNEQFF
DNA: TGTGCCAGCAGCTTAACCGGGGGAAATGAGCAGTTCTTC

D: -
size: many
V: TRBV12-3/TRBV12-4
J: TRBJ2-5
CDR3: CASSLRGLFQETQYF
DNA: TGTGCCAGCAGTCTAAGGGGACTGTTCCAAGAGACCCAGTACTTC

D: -
size: many
V: TRBV20-1
J: TRBJ2-3
CDR3: CSARGRLSTDTQYF
DNA: TGCAGTGCTAGGGGCAGGCTCAGCACAGATACGCAGTATTTT

D: -
size: many
V: TRBV20-1
J: TRBJ1-4
CDR3: CSALPAGPSEKLFF
DNA: TGCAGTGCTCTCCCAGCCGGGCCGAGTGAAAAACTGTTTTTT

D: TRBD1
size: many
V: TRBV25-1
J: TRBJ2-7
CDR3: CASTRDSSYEQYF
DNA: TGTGCCAGCACTCGGGACAGCTCCTACGAGCAGTACTTC

D: -
size: many
V: TRBV7-3
J: TRBJ1-1
CDR3: CASSLEGIGNSEAFF
DNA: TGTGCCAGCAGCTTGGAGGGGATAGGGAACTCTGAAGCTTTCTTT

D: -
size: many
V: TRBV4-2
J: TRBJ2-7
CDR3: CASSQEVHSSYEQYF
DNA: TGTGCCAGCAGCCAAGAAGTACACAGCTCCTACGAGCAGTACTTC

D: TRBD1
size: many
V: TRBV27
J: TRBJ2-7
CDR3: CASSITLTDRGYEQYF
DNA: TGTGCCAGCAGTATTACCCTCACGGACAGGGGCTACGAGCAGTACTTC

D: -
size: many
V: TRBV20-1
J: TRBJ2-7
CDR3: CSVQRRGSGGYEQYF
DNA: TGCAGTGTTCAACGGAGGGGATCCGGGGGCTACGAGCAGTACTTC

D: TRBD1
size: few
V: TRBV7-3
J: TRBJ2-5
CDR3: CASSLGDRAFGETQYF
DNA: TGTGCCAGCAGCTTAGGGGACAGGGCCTTTGGGGAGACCCAGTACTTC

D: -
size: many
V: TRBV12-3/TRBV12-4
J: TRBJ2-1
CDR3: CASSLLRGDNEQFF
DNA: TGTGCCAGCAGTTTGTTAAGGGGAGACAATGAGCAGTTCTTC

D: -
size: many
V: TRBV5-1
J: TRBJ2-2
CDR3: CASSFGAPVVAGELFF
DNA: TGCGCCAGCAGCTTTGGGGCCCCCGTCGTTGCCGGGGAGCTGTTTTTT

D: -
size: many
V: TRBV12-3/TRBV12-4
J: TRBJ1-3
CDR3: CASSSDIYGNTIYF
DNA: TGTGCCAGCAGCTCGGACATATATGGAAACACCATATATTTT

D: -
size: many
V: TRBV20-1
J: TRBJ2-5
CDR3: CSASYPVSQETQYF
DNA: TGCAGTGCTAGTTATCCAGTTAGTCAAGAGACCCAGTACTTC

D: TRBD1
size: many
V: TRBV5-1
J: TRBJ2-7
CDR3: CASSPRQGGYEQYF
DNA: TGCGCCAGCAGTCCCCGACAGGGTGGCTACGAGCAGTACTTC

D: -
size: many
V: TRBV5-1
J: TRBJ1-2
CDR3: CASSLGGGSTF
DNA: TGCGCCAGCAGCTTGGGCGGGGGATCGACCTTC

D: -
size: -
V: TRBV7-2
J: TRBJ2-7
CDR3: CASSYLLGAGEQYF
DNA: TGTGCCAGCAGTTATCTACTGGGGGCCGGTGAGCAGTACTTC

D: TRBD1
size: many
V: TRBV7-9
J: TRBJ1-2
CDR3: CASSFQGALYGYTF
DNA: TGTGCCAGCAGCTTTCAGGGGGCCCTCTATGGCTACACCTTC

D: -
size: many
V: TRBV12-3/TRBV12-4
J: TRBJ1-1
CDR3: CASSSRLNTEAFF
DNA: TGTGCCAGCAGTTCTAGACTGAACACTGAAGCTTTCTTT

D: TRBD1
size: few
V: TRBV10-2
J: TRBJ1-2
CDR3: CASEQGASYYGYTF
DNA: TGCGCCAGCGAACAGGGGGCGAGTTACTATGGCTACACCTTC

D: -
size: many
V: TRBV28
J: TRBJ2-1
CDR3: CASSLFHLASSYNEQFF
DNA: TGTGCCAGCAGTTTATTCCATCTAGCGAGCTCCTACAATGAGCAGTTCTTC

D: -
size: many
V: TRBV4-1
J: TRBJ1-6
CDR3: CASSSGLPSSYNSPLHF
DNA: TGCGCCAGCAGCTCGGGACTTCCGAGCTCCTATAATTCACCCCTCCACTTT

D: TRBD1
size: many
V: TRBV27
J: TRBJ2-7
CDR3: CASRGFRDRTYEQYF
DNA: TGTGCCAGCAGAGGGTTCCGGGACAGAACCTACGAGCAGTACTTC

D: TRBD2
size: many
V: TRBV7-3
J: TRBJ2-2
CDR3: CASSHPTSGGRNTGELFF
DNA: TGTGCCAGCAGCCACCCGACTAGCGGGGGCCGTAACACCGGGGAGCTGTTTTTT

D: TRBD1
size: many
V: TRBV9
J: TRBJ1-2
CDR3: CASSVGGQVLPSNYGYTF
DNA: TGTGCCAGCAGCGTAGGGGGACAGGTTCTCCCGTCTAACTATGGCTACACCTTC

D: -
size: -
V: TRBV11-2
J: TRBJ2-3
CDR3: CASSSAVSTDTQYF
DNA: TGTGCCAGCAGCTCCGCGGTTAGCACAGATACGCAGTATTTT

D: -
size: many
V: TRBV15
J: TRBJ2-5
CDR3: CATSRGEQETQYF
DNA: TGTGCCACCAGCAGAGGAGAACAAGAGACCCAGTACTTC

D: -
size: few
V: TRBV6-1
J: TRBJ2-2
CDR3: CASWETGELFF
DNA: TGTGCCAGCTGGGAAACCGGGGAGCTGTTTTTT

D: -
size: many
V: TRBV19
J: TRBJ2-1
CDR3: CASSIGTNNEQFF
DNA: TGTGCCAGTAGTATAGGTACGAACAATGAGCAGTTCTTC

D: -
size: many
V: TRBV15
J: TRBJ1-5
CDR3: CATSRDLGRSQPQHF
DNA: TGTGCCACCAGCAGAGACCTGGGCAGGAGCCAGCCCCAGCATTTT

D: -
size: -
V: TRBV19
J: TRBJ1-2
CDR3: CATEYSPPARPQGGGYRGYTF
DNA: TGTGCCACCGAGTATAGTCCGCCGGCCCGGCCACAGGGAGGGGGTTATAGAGGCTACACCTTC

D: TRBD1
size: many
V: TRBV6-5
J: TRBJ2-3
CDR3: CASSYSSDRSTDTQYF
DNA: TGTGCCAGCAGTTACTCATCGGACAGGAGCACAGATACGCAGTATTTT

D: TRBD2
size: many
V: TRBV12-3/TRBV12-4
J: TRBJ2-3
CDR3: CASSLAVRRTDTQYF
DNA: TGTGCCAGCAGTCTAGCGGTTCGTCGCACAGATACGCAGTATTTT

D: -
size: many
V: TRBV2
J: TRBJ2-1
CDR3: CASSEASVESYNEQFF
DNA: TGTGCCAGCAGTGAAGCGTCGGTCGAATCCTACAATGAGCAGTTCTTC